The T cell receptor (beta chain) under discussion was sequenced for a study of shared clonotypes between healthy human individuals. Study in general: A donor's plate count was three for CD4 naive and three for CD4 memory; CD8 naive had two and CD8 memory one.

On this clone: Its cognate antigen is unknown.

Sequencing was performed with immunoSEQ multiplex PCR; in TCRdb, only in-frame clones are kept and a portion is missing. This table holds approximately 340,000 clones, 70% to 75% found once. V lost 0 bases, J lost 6 bases, and 12 bases lay in between. This CDR3 spans 14 amino acids. Germline V gene lookup returns CDR1 SGHNT and CDR2 YYREEE (reference sequence). Donors comprised only Caucasian adults living in Nashville, Tennessee. The authors divided CD4+ cells into CD45RA+ naive and CD45RA-negative memory subsets. Findings of the study overall: The low donor count limited represented genetic and exposure-history diversity.

The V gene is TRBV5-4, the J gene TRBJ1-2, with D uncertain. This clonotype was sampled from a young man in good health. The sequenced sample consisted of memory CD4+ T cells sorted from blood. Regarding subset: CD45RA-negative fraction. The CDR3 loop is CASSLVGQRHGYTF. In DNA form, the CDR3 reads TGTGCCAGCAGCTTGGTTGGGCAGAGACATGGCTACACCTTC.